Following are 13 T cell receptor beta chains from one sample sequenced in a study of early T cells in non-severe SARS-CoV-2 infection. TCRdb reanalysed the 5' RACE reads using MiXCR and keeps one entry per CDR3 protein. The sample records tens of thousands of distinct CDR3 sequences, around 6% being singletons. Sequences were obtained from whole blood. These receptors all come from an adult who was a healthcare worker with PCR-confirmed SARS-CoV-2 infection or an uninfected control (not recorded which).

V usage is TRBV11-2 and J usage is TRBJ2-3; no definite D call. The CDR3 has 15 residues. Trimming removed 1 base from V and 0 bases from J, with 8 bases in between. Germline assignment: CDR1 SGHAT and CDR2 FQNNGV. The CDR3 nucleotides are TGTGCCAGCAGCTTAGTTGGCCCGAGCACAGATACGCAGTATTTT. It specifies CASSLVGPSTDTQYF.

This clonotype came up many times. This chain uses TRBV4-1 with TRBJ2-7; D is unresolved. The V gene lost 1 base and the J gene lost 4 bases, with 8 bases spanning the gap. CDR1 MGHRA and CDR2 YSYEKL come from the germline V gene. CDR3 size: 13 residues. CDR3 sequence (DNA): TGCGCCAGCAGCCAAGGGTTAGGGTACGAGCAGTACTTC. It yields the protein CASSQGLGYEQYF.

This clonotype has at least ten counts. V is TRBV7-9 and J is TRBJ2-7; D unresolved. The CDR3 is 12 amino acids. V was pared by 4 bases and J by 7 bases, with 11 bases between. Germline V gene sequence: CDR1 SEHNR, CDR2 FQNEAQ (reference sequence). The CDR3 DNA reads as TGTGCCAGCAGCTCCCCCTTCTCTGAGCAGTACTTC. It is translated as CASSSPFSEQYF. The whole variable domain, filled in from reference TRBV7-9 and TRBJ2-7, reads DTGVSQNPRHKITKRGQNVTFRCDPISEHNRLYWYRQTLGQGPEFLTYFQNEAQLEKSRLLSDRFSAERPKGSFSTLEIQRTEQGDSAMYLCASSSPFSEQYFGPGTRLTVT.

This clonotype was observed many times. The chain combines TRBV30 with TRBJ2-3; 10 nucleotides agree with TRBD2. With 4 bases clipped from V and 1 base from J, the junction kept 11 bases outside the gene matches. The CDR3 length is 17 residues. The germline V gene has CDR1 GTSNPN and CDR2 SVGIG (reference sequence). The CDR3 region has the DNA TGTGCCTGGACGCTAGCGGGGGCCCTACTTGGCACAGATACGCAGTATTTT. As protein: CAWTLAGALLGTDTQYF. The variable domain in full, with the rest retrieved from reference TRBV30 and TRBJ2-3, is SQTIHQWPATLVQPVGSPLSLECTVEGTSNPNLYWYRQAAGRGLQLLFYSVGIGQISSEVPQNLSASRPQDRQFILSSKKLLLSDSGFYLCAWTLAGALLGTDTQYFGPGTRLTVL.

At least ten counts were recorded for this clonotype. The chain combines TRBV20-1 with TRBJ2-7, with a weak D call TRBD1 (6 bases). The CDR3 consists of 13 residues. Trimming removed 6 bases at V and 1 base at J, with 13 bases between. Germline CDR1 and CDR2: DFQATT and SNEGSKA (reference sequence). The CDR3 nucleotides read TGCAGTGCCCCGAACAGGGATTCCTACGAGCAGTACTTC. Protein product: CSAPNRDSYEQYF.

This clonotype showed up many times. The gene calls are TRBV20-1 and TRBJ2-5; possible D gene TRBD2, 5 bases. The germline gives CDR1 DFQATT, CDR2 SNEGSKA (reference sequence). The germline V and J ends were trimmed by 7 bases and 5 bases, with 11 bases remaining between them. The CDR3 loop spans 11 amino acids. The DNA of the CDR3 is TGCAGTGTCTCTAGAGGGGAGACCCAGTACTTC. It is translated as CSVSRGETQYF.

The sample holds many counts of this clonotype. The chain joins TRBV7-2 to TRBJ2-3, with TRBD1 matching over 7 bases. Losses at the gene ends were 6 bases for V and 4 bases for J; bases not matched to a gene: 4. The germline CDR1 and CDR2 sequences are SGHTA and FQGNSA. CDR3 size: 13 residues. This CDR3 is CASSPTGADTQYF. CDR3 nucleotide sequence: TGTGCCAGCAGTCCTACAGGGGCAGATACGCAGTATTTT.

The chain joins TRBV29-1 to TRBJ2-5, with 7 bases lining up with TRBD2. The CDR3 extends over 12 amino acids. The trim removed 7 bases at V and 4 bases at J, leaving 6 bases unmatched. The germline CDR1 and CDR2 sequences are SQVTM and ANQGSEA. CDR3 region: CSAKAGRETQYF. The DNA for the CDR3 is TGCAGCGCGAAAGCGGGGCGAGAGACCCAGTACTTC.

This clonotype appeared many times. This rearrangement joins TRBV6-2 or TRBV6-3 to TRBJ1-2; D remains unclear. Trimming shortened V by 7 bases and J by 3 bases, and 18 bases separated the two germline ends. The CDR3 has 15 amino acids. Germline V gene sequence: CDR1 MNHEY, CDR2 SVGEGT. CDR3 sequence: CASTPLQRPYYGYTF. The CDR3 DNA reads as TGTGCCAGCACCCCCCTACAGCGACCGTACTATGGCTACACCTTC.

This clonotype was seen many times. The chain is built from TRBV5-6 and TRBJ2-5; D possibly uses TRBD1 or TRBD2 (7 bases each). The CDR3 length is 14 residues. The germline V gene encodes CDR1 SGHDT and CDR2 YYEEEE. V lost 4 bases to trimming and J lost 1 base, with 11 bases between them. CDR3 in DNA: TGTGCCAGCAGCCCAGGGGGGGGCCAAGAGACCCAGTACTTC. This gives the protein CASSPGGGQETQYF.

Ten or more counts support this clonotype. The chain has TRBV20-1 and TRBJ2-7, with D perhaps matching TRBD1 (5 bases). V shed 0 bases and J shed 7 bases, with 10 bases lying between them. The CDR3 covers 12 residues. Looked up from germline, CDR1 is DFQATT and CDR2 is SNEGSKA (reference sequence). CDR3 in amino acids: CSAREQTVEQYF. CDR3 bases: TGCAGTGCTAGAGAACAGACAGTGGAGCAGTACTTC.

Ten or more counts support this clonotype. The chain employs TRBV19 and TRBJ2-7; D uncertain. CDR3 size: 13 residues. Per the germline V gene, CDR1 is LNHDA and CDR2 is SQIVND (reference sequence). V gave up 3 bases and J gave up 2 bases, with 8 bases separating them. CDR3: CASSIQEAYEQYF. For the CDR3, the DNA is TGTGCCAGTAGTATCCAGGAAGCCTACGAGCAGTACTTC.

This clonotype was recorded at least ten times. The rearrangement joins TRBV7-6 to TRBJ1-2; 7 bases align to TRBD1. With 1 base clipped from V and 4 bases from J, the junction kept 3 bases outside the gene matches. This CDR3 has 14 amino acids. Germline values: CDR1 SGHVS, CDR2 FNYEAQ. This CDR3 reads CASSLEGGAYGYTF. The CDR3 coding sequence is TGTGCCAGCAGCTTAGAAGGGGGCGCCTATGGCTACACCTTC.